Following are 30 T cell receptor beta chains from one sample sequenced in a study of blood T cell repertoires in COVID-19. The method was immunoSEQ multiplex PCR; TCRdb's version includes in-frame clones alone and lacks a portion of them. The data show about 69,000 clones, around 86% seen once. Source material: peripheral blood. All receptors derive from a man older than 75 with acute or convalescent COVID-19.

Written as DNA, the CDR3 is TGTGCCAGCAGCTTAGTGGGGCAGGGTAGCCAGCCCCAGCATTTT. Translating gives CASSLVGQGSQPQHF. The chain combines TRBV7-2 with TRBJ1-5, with a weak D call TRBD1 (5 bases). The CDR3 spans 15 residues. Germline V gene lookup returns CDR1 SGHTA and CDR2 FQGNSA. V was trimmed by 1 base and J by 7 bases, leaving 14 bases between them. The variable domain in full, completed from reference TRBV7-2 and TRBJ1-5, reads GAGVSQSPSNKVTEKGKDVELRCDPISGHTALYWYRQSLGQGLEFLIYFQGNSAPDKSGLPSDRFSAERTGGSVSTLTIQRTQQEDSAVYLCASSLVGQGSQPQHFGDGTRLSIL.

The chain couples TRBV2 to TRBJ2-3; D is perhaps TRBD1 (6 bases). CDR1 SNHLY and CDR2 FYNNEI come from the germline V gene. This CDR3 contains 14 residues. V was cut by 3 bases and J by 1 base, with 8 bases left in between. CDR3 region: CASSEAGGTDTQYF. DNA of the CDR3: TGTGCCAGCAGTGAGGCAGGGGGCACAGATACGCAGTATTTT.

The V call is TRBV6-5, the J call TRBJ1-2; weak D call: TRBD1 (6 bases). Germline values: CDR1 MNHEY, CDR2 SVGAGI. The V gene lost 4 bases and the J gene lost 10 bases, with 16 bases spanning the gap. The CDR3 length is 13 residues. The CDR3 nucleotides are TGTGCCAGCAGTTCAACAGGGCCTCCTTCCTACACCTTC. It specifies CASSSTGPPSYTF.

This chain connects TRBV5-6 to TRBJ1-1; D is uncertain. CDR1 is SGHDT, CDR2 YYEEEE, per germline. The CDR3 is 14 residues long. Between the trimmed V and J ends, which lost 0 bases and 3 bases, there was a span of 9 bases. The CDR3 loop is CASSLVSGYTEAFF. CDR3 nucleotide sequence: TGTGCCAGCAGCTTGGTTTCGGGGTACACTGAAGCTTTCTTT.

The rearrangement uses TRBV6-6 and TRBJ1-5, with no clear D. V gave up 2 bases and J gave up 11 bases, with 7 bases separating them. Germline V CDR1 and CDR2: MNHNY, SVGAGI (reference sequence). The CDR3 spans 11 residues. The CDR3 coding sequence is TGTGCCAGCAGTTACGACACCACCCAGCATTTT. This gives the protein CASSYDTTQHF.

The count of this clone is one. The chain carries TRBV6-6 and TRBJ2-7; 11 positions agree with TRBD2. The CDR3 is 15 residues long. The V and J ends lost 2 bases and 5 bases, in that order; junction bases with no gene match: 5. CDR1 MNHNY and CDR2 SVGAGI come from the germline V gene (reference sequence). The CDR3 DNA reads as TGTGCCAGCAGTTACACCGGGACTAGCGGAGACGAGCAGTACTTC. This sequence encodes CASSYTGTSGDEQYF.

For this clone: The junction departs from the called germline gene at one end, perhaps through a read error. The V call is TRBV12-5, the J call TRBJ1-2; perhaps TRBD1 as D (6 bases). The CDR3 spans 13 residues. CDR1 is LGHNT, CDR2 FRNRAP, per germline. CDR3 DNA sequence: TGTGCTAGTGGTTTGAATGCAGGGGCCGCATCCGACTTC. Its translation: CASGLNAGAASDF.

The rearrangement uses TRBV3-1 (or the pseudogene TRBV3-2) and TRBJ1-3; D is unresolved. The CDR3 length is 15 residues. Germline assignment: CDR1 LGHDT and CDR2 YNNKEL (reference sequence). Between the trimmed V and J ends, which lost 5 bases and 0 bases, there was a span of 11 bases. CDR3 nucleotide sequence: TGTGCCAGCAGCGAACGGAGCCTCTCTGGAAACACCATATATTTT. It specifies CASSERSLSGNTIYF.

The CDR3 coding sequence is TGTGCCAGCAGTGAGGGGAGACTAGCGGTAGCCTACGAGCAGTACTTC. It encodes CASSEGRLAVAYEQYF. This chain links TRBV6-1 with TRBJ2-7, with 9 bases identical to TRBD2. CDR3 length: 16 amino acids. The V gene end was trimmed by 3 bases and the J gene end by 2 bases; junction bases not matched to a gene: 8. Germline CDR1 is MNHNS and CDR2 is SASEGT.

The chain joins TRBV5-1 to TRBJ1-1, with a tentative D call TRBD1 (6 bases). Trimming pared 0 bases from V and 9 bases from J, leaving 18 bases between. The CDR3 length is 15 residues. Germline V gene data show CDR1 as SGHRS and CDR2 as YFSETQ. The CDR3 spells CASSLVDRKGGKAFF. The CDR3 DNA reads as TGCGCCAGCAGCTTGGTAGACAGGAAGGGAGGGAAAGCTTTCTTT.

The V gene is TRBV15, the J gene TRBJ2-3; 11 bases map to TRBD2. The CDR3 extends over 15 amino acids. From germline, CDR1 is LNHNV and CDR2 YYDKDF (reference sequence). Unmatched junction bases numbered 2, after V lost 5 bases and J lost 1 base. CDR3 residues: CATSGGLAGTDTQYF. CDR3 sequence (DNA): TGTGCCACCAGCGGGGGACTAGCGGGCACAGATACGCAGTATTTT.

J is TRBJ2-1 and V is TRBV4-2; 7 positions match TRBD2. Looked up from germline, CDR1 is LGHNA and CDR2 is YNFKEQ. J lost 3 bases, V lost 1 base, and 6 bases had no gene match. The CDR3 covers 16 residues. The CDR3 sequence is CASSQGRGSLYNEQFF. CDR3 bases: TGTGCCAGCAGCCAAGGCCGCGGGAGTCTCTACAATGAGCAGTTCTTC.

This chain connects TRBV11-3 to TRBJ2-1, with TRBD2 identical over 7 bases. V gave up 0 bases and J gave up 8 bases; unmatched junction bases: 7. The CDR3 extends over 15 amino acids. Germline CDR1 SGHNT, CDR2 YENEEA. The CDR3 spells CASSLDFQRDYEQFF. Here the CDR3 DNA reads TGTGCCAGCAGCTTAGATTTCCAGCGGGACTATGAGCAGTTCTTC.

This clone occurred once. This CDR3 reads CASTRGGRGRNTEAFF. CDR3 DNA sequence: TGTGCCAGCACCCGGGGGGGGAGGGGCCGGAACACTGAAGCTTTCTTT. The chain recombines TRBV7-2 with TRBJ1-1, with D maybe TRBD1 (5 bases). This CDR3 has 16 amino acids. Germline V gene data show CDR1 as SGHTA and CDR2 as FQGNSA. Trimming cost V 7 bases and J 1 base, with 19 bases left between them.

J is TRBJ2-5 and V is TRBV6-5; 12 bases fit TRBD2. Per germline, CDR1 MNHEY and CDR2 SVGAGI. The ends lost 5 bases at V and 5 bases at J; junction bases unmatched: 6. The CDR3 loop spans 15 amino acids. The CDR3: CASSTSGRRGETQYF. The CDR3 region has the DNA TGTGCCAGCAGTACTAGCGGGAGGAGAGGTGAGACCCAGTACTTC.

The rearrangement uses TRBV24-1 and TRBJ1-1, with D perhaps TRBD1 (5 bases). Germline CDR1 KGHDR, CDR2 SFDVKD. V was cut by 2 bases and J by 3 bases, with 15 bases left in between. The CDR3 has 16 residues. The CDR3 is CATSDSRIQAHTEAFF. The CDR3 DNA reads as TGTGCCACCAGTGATTCCAGAATACAGGCCCACACTGAAGCTTTCTTT.

The rearrangement links TRBV3-1 (or the pseudogene TRBV3-2) to TRBJ2-7, with D tentatively TRBD2 (6 bases). The CDR3 consists of 14 residues. Germline CDR1 and CDR2: LGHDT and YNNKEL (reference sequence). V lost 4 bases and J 2 bases, leaving 12 bases between the germline ends. CDR3 nucleotide sequence: TGTGCCAGCAGCCCCGGGACTTTTCCCTACGAGCAGTACTTC. It yields the protein CASSPGTFPYEQYF.

V is TRBV6-5 and J is TRBJ2-7; 9 bases line up with TRBD1. Germline V gene data show CDR1 as MNHEY and CDR2 as SVGAGI. J gave up 6 bases and V 6 bases, and 12 bases lay outside the gene matches. This CDR3 has 15 residues. The CDR3, as DNA: TGTGCCAGCAGGGGACAGGGAATTATTCTGGGCGAGCAGTACTTC. It specifies CASRGQGIILGEQYF.

This clone was counted a single time. The chain links TRBV6-2 or TRBV6-3 to TRBJ2-5; TRBD2 is a possible D gene (5 bases). Germline V gives CDR1 MNHEY, CDR2 SVGEGT. The CDR3 length is 16 residues. V shed 0 bases and J shed 5 bases, with 16 bases lying between them. In nucleotides, the CDR3 is TGTGCCAGCAGTTACTCGCCTTTGGGAGTTGGGGAGACCCAGTACTTC. This sequence encodes CASSYSPLGVGETQYF.

This clone was counted a single time. This chain joins TRBV7-8 and TRBJ2-7, with 7 positions matching TRBD2. The CDR3 length is 16 residues. Germline-derived CDR1 and CDR2 are SGHVS and FQNEAQ. Trimming removed 5 bases from V and 5 bases from J; junction bases left unmatched: 15. CDR3 in amino acids: CASSVGRSGRVDEQYF. The CDR3 DNA follows: TGTGCCAGCAGCGTCGGTCGCTCTGGGAGGGTGGACGAGCAGTACTTC.

This clone occurred once. The chain uses TRBV5-5 and TRBJ2-1, with a tentative D call TRBD1 (6 bases). There are 12 residues in the CDR3. CDR1 and CDR2 from the germline V gene are SGHKS and YYEKEE (reference sequence). Between the trimmed V and J ends, which lost 2 bases and 9 bases, there was a span of 9 bases. The CDR3 region is CASSLQGAEQFF. CDR3 nucleotides: TGTGCCAGCAGCTTACAGGGTGCTGAGCAGTTCTTC.

J is TRBJ1-2 and V is TRBV19, with 11 bases fitting TRBD1. This CDR3 comprises 15 residues. Germline loops: CDR1 LNHDA, CDR2 SQIVND (reference sequence). V shed 5 bases and J 7 bases; nucleotides not matched to a gene: 9. CDR3 residues: CASSPADGTGGGYTF. The CDR3 DNA is TGTGCCAGTAGTCCCGCTGACGGGACAGGGGGTGGCTACACCTTC.

The V call is TRBV7-9, the J call TRBJ2-3, with D perhaps matching TRBD1 (5 bases). The germline gives CDR1 SEHNR, CDR2 FQNEAQ (reference sequence). Deletions cut 6 bases from V and 2 bases from J, with 21 bases between. The CDR3 covers 17 residues. The CDR3, as DNA: TGTGCCAGCAGTTATAAAATAGTTGGGGCCTCCACAGATACGCAGTATTTT. Translated, it gives CASSYKIVGASTDTQYF.

This clone is a singleton in its sample. The chain links TRBV6-2 or TRBV6-3 to TRBJ1-5; D call uncertain. Germline V gene data show CDR1 as MNHEY and CDR2 as SVGEGT. This CDR3 is built from 15 residues. With 3 bases removed from V and 7 bases from J, the gap between germline ends came to 16 bases. Here the CDR3 DNA reads TGTGCCAGCAGTTATTCGGCCGGTCGAGGGCAGCCCCAGCATTTT. Encoded protein: CASSYSAGRGQPQHF.

The chain combines TRBV6-6 with TRBJ1-1; a possible D gene is TRBD1 (6 bases). Germline CDR1 and CDR2: MNHNY and SVGAGI (reference sequence). V dropped 6 bases and J dropped 2 bases, with 10 bases sitting between them. The CDR3 is made up of 13 amino acids. CDR3 in DNA: TGTGCCAGCAGCTGGACAGCCAACACTGAAGCTTTCTTT. It specifies CASSWTANTEAFF.

The chain carries TRBV6-5 and TRBJ2-5, with D perhaps matching TRBD1 (5 bases). V was pared by 7 bases and J by 2 bases, with 17 bases between. The germline CDR1 and CDR2 sequences are MNHEY and SVGAGI. The CDR3 contains 15 residues. CDR3 sequence (DNA): TGTGCCAGCAAACAGGACACAAGGAAGCAAGAGACCCAGTACTTC. It yields the protein CASKQDTRKQETQYF.

V gene TRBV10-3 combines with J gene TRBJ2-5; D may be TRBD2 (5 bases). CDR1 and CDR2 from the germline V gene are ENHRY and SYGVKD. The V and J ends lost 8 bases and 5 bases respectively, with 18 bases between them. CDR3 length: 14 residues. CDR3 DNA: TGTGCCATCCGGCGCGGGCAGGATGTGGAGACCCAGTACTTC. This sequence encodes CAIRRGQDVETQYF.

The rearrangement uses TRBV3-1 (or the pseudogene TRBV3-2) and TRBJ1-5; D is unresolved. The CDR3 contains 12 residues. Trimming removed 3 bases at V and 8 bases at J, with 8 bases between. Germline V gene data show CDR1 as LGHDT and CDR2 as YNNKEL (reference sequence). DNA for the CDR3: TGTGCCAGCAGCCATTGGGGAGAGCCCCAGCATTTT. Translating it yields CASSHWGEPQHF.

The V call is TRBV3-1 (or the pseudogene TRBV3-2), the J call TRBJ2-7; 10 bases align to TRBD1. J gave up 6 bases and V 3 bases, and 8 bases lay outside the gene matches. Germline CDR1 reads LGHDT; CDR2 reads YNNKEL (reference sequence). The CDR3 has 15 amino acids. CDR3 sequence reads: CASSQRDRGYGEQYF. CDR3 nucleotides: TGTGCCAGCAGCCAGCGGGACAGGGGTTACGGCGAGCAGTACTTC.

This chain joins TRBV19 and TRBJ1-6; no firm D call. The length of the CDR3 is 16 residues. V was clipped by 2 bases and J by 6 bases, with 14 bases between them. The V gene's germline CDR1 is LNHDA and CDR2 SQIVND (reference sequence). Here the CDR3 reads CASSITPHPINSPLHF. The DNA for the CDR3 is TGTGCCAGTAGTATAACGCCGCACCCTATTAATTCACCCCTCCACTTT.